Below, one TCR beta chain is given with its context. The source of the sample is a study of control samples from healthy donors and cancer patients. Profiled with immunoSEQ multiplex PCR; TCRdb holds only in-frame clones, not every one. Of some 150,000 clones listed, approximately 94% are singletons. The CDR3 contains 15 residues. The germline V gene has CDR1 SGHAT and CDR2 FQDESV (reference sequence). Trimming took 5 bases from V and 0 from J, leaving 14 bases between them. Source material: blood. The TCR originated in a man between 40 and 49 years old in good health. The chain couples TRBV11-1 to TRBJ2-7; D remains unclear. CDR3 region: CASSLRAALSYEQYF. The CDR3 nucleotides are TGTGCCAGCAGCCTCCGTGCGGCCCTCTCCTACGAGCAGTACTTC.